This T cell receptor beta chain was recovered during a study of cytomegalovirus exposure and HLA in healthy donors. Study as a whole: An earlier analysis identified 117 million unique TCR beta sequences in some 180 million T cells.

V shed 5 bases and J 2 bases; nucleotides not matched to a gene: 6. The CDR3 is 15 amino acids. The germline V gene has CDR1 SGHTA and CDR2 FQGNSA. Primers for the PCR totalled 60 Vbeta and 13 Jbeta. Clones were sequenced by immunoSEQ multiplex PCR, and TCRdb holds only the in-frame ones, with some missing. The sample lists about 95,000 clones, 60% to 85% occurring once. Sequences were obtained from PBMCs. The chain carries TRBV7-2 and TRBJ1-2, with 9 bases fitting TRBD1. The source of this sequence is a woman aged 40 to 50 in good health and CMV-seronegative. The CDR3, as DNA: TGTGCCAGCAGCCCCTGGACAGGGGCGAACTATGGCTACACCTTC. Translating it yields CASSPWTGANYGYTF.